Listed here are 17 T cell receptor beta chains from one sample, sequenced in a study of blood T cell repertoires in COVID-19. The assay was immunoSEQ multiplex PCR, and TCRdb's table has in-frame clones only and misses some. The data contain about 190,000 clones, approximately 84% of them singletons. The sample taken for sequencing was PBMCs or T cells enriched from blood (not recorded which). Receptors were obtained from a woman in her thirties who had recovered from COVID-19.

The table lists this clone with a count of one. V usage is TRBV6-5 and J usage is TRBJ2-7; 11 bases line up with TRBD2. CDR1 is MNHEY and CDR2 is SVGAGI in the germline V gene. The CDR3 totals 15 residues. J was trimmed by 0 bases and V by 6 bases; bases with no gene match: 4. DNA of the CDR3: TGTGCCAGCAGGTCGACTAGCGGGATCTCCTACGAGCAGTACTTC. Translation gives CASRSTSGISYEQYF.

V usage is TRBV24-1 and J usage is TRBJ2-5, with a weak D call TRBD2 (7 bases). The V end lost 3 bases, the J end lost 5 bases, and 12 bases lay between the germline ends. Germline CDR1 KGHDR, CDR2 SFDVKD. CDR3 length: 14 residues. The CDR3 region is CATSDRGARETQYF. Written as DNA, the CDR3 is TGTGCCACCAGTGATCGGGGGGCGCGGGAGACCCAGTACTTC.

The chain recombines TRBV24-1 with TRBJ2-1, with TRBD1 matching over 9 bases. Unmatched junction bases numbered 13, after V lost 7 bases and J lost 7 bases. Germline CDR1 and CDR2: KGHDR and SFDVKD. This CDR3 region has 16 residues. The CDR3 coding sequence is TGTGCCACCAGCGGAGTTCGGACAGGGGACTATAATGAGCAGTTCTTC. This codes for CATSGVRTGDYNEQFF.

The chain links TRBV7-2 to TRBJ1-1, with D possibly TRBD1 on 5 matching bases. In germline, CDR1 is SGHTA, CDR2 FQGNSA. This CDR3 region has 15 residues. V lost 1 base and J lost 0, with 9 bases in between. CDR3 nucleotide sequence: TGTGCCAGCAGCTTAGTGGCGGGGCTGAACACTGAAGCTTTCTTT. Translation: CASSLVAGLNTEAFF.

The chain carries TRBV6-5 and TRBJ2-1; the match to TRBD2 covers 12 bases. CDR1 is MNHEY and CDR2 is SVGAGI in the germline V gene. The CDR3 length is 15 residues. With V trimmed by 6 bases and J by 3 bases, 3 bases remained unmatched. In DNA form, the CDR3 reads TGTGCCAGCAGCCTACTAGCGGGAGGCTACAATGAGCAGTTCTTC. This encodes CASSLLAGGYNEQFF.

CDR3 in DNA: TGTGCCAGCAGCTCCAGGTTCGTCGGCTCCTACGAGCAGTACTTC. Protein sequence: CASSSRFVGSYEQYF. J is TRBJ2-7 and V is TRBV7-6; the D is unclear. The CDR3 is 15 amino acids. Germline values: CDR1 SGHVS, CDR2 FNYEAQ. V lost 4 bases, J lost 0 bases, and 13 bases lay in between.

This rearrangement joins TRBV11-3 to TRBJ2-2, with unresolved D. The CDR3 spans 14 residues. V dropped 5 bases and J dropped 5 bases, with 12 bases sitting between them. The germline gives CDR1 SGHNT, CDR2 YENEEA. The CDR3 bases are TGTGCCAGCAGCCTCGCTTTCCGGACCGGGGAGCTGTTTTTT. Residues: CASSLAFRTGELFF.

The chain joins TRBV6-1 to TRBJ1-2; TRBD1 is a possible D gene (6 bases). The V end was cut by 2 bases, the J end by 4 bases, with 11 bases between. CDR1 and CDR2 from the germline V gene are MNHNS and SASEGT. This CDR3 has 14 residues. The CDR3 sequence: CASSETTGSYGYTF. The CDR3, as DNA: TGTGCCAGCAGTGAAACGACAGGAAGCTATGGCTACACCTTC.

This chain connects TRBV7-8 to TRBJ2-5, with TRBD2 matching over 11 bases. After removal of 2 bases from V and 4 bases from J, the junction contained 3 bases not matched to a gene. The CDR3 totals 15 residues. Germline values: CDR1 SGHVS, CDR2 FQNEAQ. The CDR3 bases are TGTGCCAGCAGCTTAAGACTAGCGGGAAGAGAGACCCAGTACTTC. It specifies CASSLRLAGRETQYF.

CDR3 nucleotide sequence: TGTGCCAGCAGTTTGGGACAAGGGGAAAAACTGTTTTTT. Amino acid sequence: CASSLGQGEKLFF. This rearrangement joins TRBV27 to TRBJ1-4, with a weak D call TRBD1 (6 bases). With 3 bases removed from V and 8 bases from J, the gap between germline ends came to 10 bases. The CDR3 sequence is 13 residues long. Germline V CDR1 and CDR2: MNHEY, SMNVEV (reference sequence).

CDR3 residues: CAWSVGGAGETQYF. The CDR3 DNA follows: TGTGCCTGGAGTGTAGGAGGGGCTGGGGAGACCCAGTACTTC. The chain is built from TRBV30 and TRBJ2-5; TRBD2 is a possible D gene (6 bases). Germline loops: CDR1 GTSNPN, CDR2 SVGIG (reference sequence). This CDR3 comprises 14 residues. V lost 0 bases and J 5 bases, leaving 13 bases between the germline ends.

The J gene is TRBJ2-5, the V gene TRBV7-6, with 7 bases that match TRBD2. J lost 3 bases, V lost 2 bases, and 3 bases had no gene match. This CDR3 is built from 14 residues. Germline V gene data show CDR1 as SGHVS and CDR2 as FNYEAQ. The CDR3 spells CASSLSGGKETQYF. CDR3 DNA sequence: TGTGCCAGCAGCTTATCCGGGGGGAAAGAGACCCAGTACTTC. Combining the CDR3 with reference TRBV7-6 and TRBJ2-5 gives the whole variable domain GAGVSQSPRYKVTKRGQDVALRCDPISGHVSLYWYRQALGQGPEFLTYFNYEAQQDKSGLPNDRFSAERPEGSISTLTIQRTEQRDSAMYRCASSLSGGKETQYFGPGTRLLVL.

This chain connects TRBV19 to TRBJ2-1, with TRBD1 identical over 7 bases. The CDR3 runs to 14 residues. Trimming took 8 bases from V and 2 from J; bases not matched to a gene: 6. Germline loops: CDR1 LNHDA, CDR2 SQIVND (reference sequence). CDR3 region: CASSDRATYNEQFF. Written as DNA, the CDR3 is TGTGCCAGTTCCGACAGGGCCACCTACAATGAGCAGTTCTTC.

J is TRBJ2-5 and V is TRBV5-1; possible D gene TRBD2, 6 bases. The V gene's germline CDR1 is SGHRS and CDR2 YFSETQ. The length of the CDR3 is 16 residues. Trimming shortened V by 0 bases and J by 0 bases, and 12 bases separated the two germline ends. The CDR3 here is CASSLEASAYQETQYF. CDR3 coding DNA: TGCGCCAGCAGCTTGGAGGCTAGCGCTTACCAAGAGACCCAGTACTTC.

This chain links TRBV19 with TRBJ2-2; 9 bases are shared with TRBD1. Germline loops: CDR1 LNHDA, CDR2 SQIVND (reference sequence). V lost 6 bases and J lost 7; bases outside the gene matches: 18. The CDR3 totals 18 residues. The CDR3 region is CASSWTGVRRERGGELFF. The CDR3 nucleotides read TGTGCCAGTAGCTGGACAGGGGTTCGGCGGGAGCGTGGCGGGGAGCTGTTTTTT.

The chain carries TRBV5-1 and TRBJ1-6; tentative D call: TRBD1 (5 bases). V was clipped by 0 bases and J by 7 bases, with 11 bases between them. The CDR3 loop spans 15 amino acids. In germline, CDR1 is SGHRS, CDR2 YFSETQ. The CDR3 bases are TGCGCCAGCAGCTTGGAGGGCAGGGAAAATTCACCCCTCCACTTT. This translates into CASSLEGRENSPLHF.

This chain connects TRBV15 to TRBJ2-5; 7 bases map to TRBD2. J gave up 5 bases and V 5 bases, and 11 bases lay outside the gene matches. This CDR3 has 15 amino acids. Germline CDR1 and CDR2: LNHNV and YYDKDF (reference sequence). CDR3 in DNA: TGTGCCACCAGCCCACGCCCGGGGGGATCGGAGACCCAGTACTTC. This encodes CATSPRPGGSETQYF.